These 7 T cell receptor beta chains originate from one sample sequenced in a study of shared clonotypes between healthy human individuals. Produced via immunoSEQ multiplex PCR; TCRdb's table is partial and in-frame only. The data contain about 2.4 million clones, around nine tenths of them singletons. Sequences were obtained from naive CD4+ T cells sorted from blood. This sample's subset: CD45RA+ positively selected. The receptor set was obtained from a man aged 18 to 30 in good health.

For the CDR3, the DNA is TGTGCCAGCTTTCAAGGGGGCTACACCTTC. Its protein is CASFQGGYTF. V is TRBV6-5 and J is TRBJ1-2, with D unresolved. Germline-derived CDR1 and CDR2 are MNHEY and SVGAGI. V dropped 8 bases and J dropped 8 bases, with 9 bases sitting between them. This CDR3 is built from 10 residues.

This clone appeared a single time. The chain combines TRBV5-8 with TRBJ2-7, with 9 positions matching TRBD2. This CDR3 comprises 16 residues. Germline CDR1 and CDR2: SGHTS and YDEGEE. Trimming removed 0 bases from V and 2 bases from J; junction bases left unmatched: 6. The CDR3 reads CASSLVGSGSPYEQYF. The CDR3 DNA is TGTGCCAGCAGCTTGGTAGGTAGCGGGAGCCCCTACGAGCAGTACTTC.

The chain links TRBV5-1 to TRBJ2-2; D not certain. V dropped 0 bases and J dropped 2 bases, with 11 bases sitting between them. CDR3 length: 16 residues. Germline V gene data show CDR1 as SGHRS and CDR2 as YFSETQ. CDR3 region: CASSLGTASNTGELFF. The CDR3 DNA sequence: TGCGCCAGCAGCTTGGGGACGGCCTCTAACACCGGGGAGCTGTTTTTT.

The rearrangement joins TRBV5-1 to TRBJ1-1; TRBD1 agrees at 12 bases. The CDR3 is 15 residues long. The junction had 10 bases not matched to a gene; V was cut back by 7 bases and J by 6 bases. Germline values: CDR1 SGHRS, CDR2 YFSETQ. The CDR3 is CASSGQGAPLSEAFF. In nucleotides, the CDR3 is TGCGCCAGCTCGGGACAGGGGGCGCCGTTATCTGAAGCTTTCTTT. Based on the CDR3 plus reference TRBV5-1 and TRBJ1-1, the full variable domain is KAGVTQTPRYLIKTRGQQVTLSCSPISGHRSVSWYQQTPGQGLQFLFEYFSETQRNKGNFPGRFSGRQFSNSRSEMNVSTLELGDSALYLCASSGQGAPLSEAFFGQGTRLTVV.

The chain recombines TRBV5-1 with TRBJ2-2; D remains unclear. This CDR3 has 12 residues. Trimming shortened V by 1 base and J by 6 bases, and 4 bases separated the two germline ends. CDR1 and CDR2 from the germline V gene are SGHRS and YFSETQ. This CDR3 reads CASSLQPGELFF. The CDR3 DNA reads TGCGCCAGCAGCTTGCAGCCCGGGGAGCTGTTTTTT.

J is TRBJ1-5 and V is TRBV15, with D uncertain. The CDR3 loop spans 17 amino acids. V was cut by 0 bases and J by 0 bases, with 12 bases left in between. Germline values: CDR1 LNHNV, CDR2 YYDKDF (reference sequence). The CDR3 coding sequence is TGTGCCACCAGCAGAGATGTGGGAAAATATAGCAATCAGCCCCAGCATTTT. This codes for CATSRDVGKYSNQPQHF. Using reference TRBV15 and TRBJ1-5 for the parts outside the CDR3, the full variable domain is DAMVIQNPRYQVTQFGKPVTLSCSQTLNHNVMYWYQQKSSQAPKLLFHYYDKDFNNEADTPDNFQSRRPNTSFCFLDIRSPGLGDTAMYLCATSRDVGKYSNQPQHFGDGTRLSIL.

Regarding this clone: Different DNA sequences within this sample yield the same CDR3. The rearrangement joins TRBV11-2 to TRBJ1-4; D is uncertain. The germline V and J ends were trimmed by 1 base and 8 bases, with 5 bases remaining between them. Germline V CDR1 and CDR2: SGHAT, FQNNGV. The CDR3 has 12 amino acids. The CDR3 DNA follows: TGTGCCAGCAGCTTAGTGCGGGAAAAACTGTTTTTT. Its translation is CASSLVREKLFF.